A selection of T cell receptor beta chains follows, all from one sample in a study of T cells in Graves' hyperthyroidism and ophthalmopathy. MiXCR, run by TCRdb on the multiplex PCR reads, gives a single entry per CDR3 protein. The table shows hundreds of thousands of distinct CDR3 sequences, with about 15% occurring only once. Sequencing used blood. The receptor source for this set is a woman aged 25-40 years with Graves' hyperthyroidism that later progressed to Graves' ophthalmopathy. CDR3s include the opening cysteine and the closing phenylalanine or tryptophan. The D gene is left open where the match is weak. Expanded clones are given a class, and other clones once, few, many or no size at all.

V: TRBV29-1
J: TRBJ1-4
size: many
D: -
length: 13
CDR3: CSVASGGNEKLFF
DNA: TGCAGCGTTGCTTCCGGGGGGAATGAAAAACTGTTTTTT

V: TRBV18
J: TRBJ1-1
size: few
D: -
length: 15
CDR3: CASSGQEDTNTEAFF
DNA: TGTGCCAGCTCAGGTCAGGAGGACACGAACACTGAAGCTTTCTTT

V: TRBV20-1
J: TRBJ2-1
size: many
D: -
length: 11
CDR3: CSAWVSNEQFF
DNA: TGCAGCGCCTGGGTATCCAATGAGCAGTTCTTC

V: TRBV6-1
J: TRBJ1-2
size: many
D: -
length: 14
CDR3: CASSTPGPPSGYTF
DNA: TGTGCCAGCAGTACCCCGGGACCACCATCTGGCTACACCTTC

V: TRBV20-1
J: TRBJ1-1
size: -
D: -
length: 12
CDR3: CSAPWENTEAFF
DNA: TGCAGTGCTCCCTGGGAGAACACTGAAGCTTTCTTT

V: TRBV6-2/TRBV6-3
J: TRBJ2-3
size: -
D: TRBD2
length: 16
CDR3: CASSPWASGITDTQYF
DNA: TGTGCCAGCAGCCCCTGGGCCAGCGGGATCACAGATACGCAGTATTTT

V: TRBV25-1
J: TRBJ2-1
size: many
D: TRBD2
length: 17
CDR3: CASSESSSGILNNEQFF
DNA: TGTGCCAGCAGTGAATCGTCTAGCGGGATATTAAACAATGAGCAGTTCTTC

V: TRBV29-1
J: TRBJ1-1
size: -
D: -
length: 11
CDR3: CSVGWELEAFF
DNA: TGCAGCGTTGGATGGGAGCTTGAAGCTTTCTTT

V: TRBV27
J: TRBJ2-7
size: -
D: TRBD1
length: 13
CDR3: CASRRTGAYEQYF
DNA: TGTGCCAGCAGGAGGACAGGAGCTTACGAGCAGTACTTC

V: TRBV4-1
J: TRBJ1-3
size: -
D: -
length: 17
CDR3: CASSQVSRTASGNTIYF
DNA: TGCGCCAGCAGCCAAGTCTCCCGGACTGCGTCTGGAAACACCATATATTTT

V: TRBV29-1
J: TRBJ1-1
size: -
D: -
length: 11
CDR3: CSVGSGLPNFF
DNA: TGCAGCGTGGGGTCGGGGCTGCCGAATTTCTTT

V: TRBV28
J: TRBJ2-7
size: many
D: -
length: 14
CDR3: CASSLPRQEDEQYF
DNA: TGTGCCAGCAGTTTACCGCGACAGGAGGACGAGCAGTACTTC

V: TRBV14
J: TRBJ2-7
size: few
D: -
length: 12
CDR3: CASSQGPLEQYF
DNA: TGTGCCAGCAGCCAGGGCCCCCTAGAGCAGTACTTC

V: TRBV6-5
J: TRBJ1-1
size: -
D: -
length: 15
CDR3: CASSYSLGGRTEAFF
DNA: TGTGCCAGCAGTTACTCTCTCGGGGGGCGAACTGAAGCTTTCTTT

V: TRBV9
J: TRBJ2-7
size: many
D: -
length: 15
CDR3: CASSVGAGGNYEQYF
DNA: TGTGCCAGCAGCGTAGGGGCAGGGGGGAACTACGAGCAGTACTTC

V: TRBV19
J: TRBJ1-5
size: few
D: -
length: 13
CDR3: CATAGTGNQPQHF
DNA: TGTGCCACTGCCGGTACAGGGAATCAGCCCCAGCATTTT

V: TRBV3-1
J: TRBJ2-7
size: many
D: TRBD2
length: 14
CDR3: CASSQGLAGHEQYF
DNA: TGTGCCAGCAGCCAAGGATTAGCGGGACACGAGCAGTACTTC

V: TRBV28
J: TRBJ2-1
size: many
D: -
length: 13
CDR3: CASSLIPANEQFF
DNA: TGTGCCAGCAGTTTAATTCCTGCAAATGAGCAGTTCTTC

V: TRBV11-2
J: TRBJ1-4
size: -
D: -
length: 14
CDR3: CASSPSLANENLSF
DNA: TGTGCCAGCAGCCCATCATTGGCTAATGAAAATCTGTCTTTT

V: TRBV5-4
J: TRBJ2-7
size: -
D: TRBD2
length: 15
CDR3: CASSSKREGPKEQYF
DNA: TGTGCCAGCAGCTCGAAGCGGGAGGGCCCGAAAGAGCAGTACTTC

V: TRBV9
J: TRBJ2-3
size: few
D: -
length: 13
CDR3: CASSVARADTQYF
DNA: TGTGCCAGCAGCGTAGCGAGGGCAGATACGCAGTATTTT

V: TRBV6-1
J: TRBJ1-2
size: -
D: -
length: 13
CDR3: CASRTRTSYGYTF
DNA: TGTGCCAGCAGGACGCGGACTAGCTATGGCTACACCTTC

V: TRBV7-9
J: TRBJ2-3
size: -
D: TRBD2
length: 15
CDR3: CASSLMFAGADTQYF
DNA: TGTGCCAGCAGCTTAATGTTTGCGGGAGCAGATACGCAGTATTTT

V: TRBV2
J: TRBJ2-3
size: many
D: -
length: 14
CDR3: CARLAGSSTDTQYF
DNA: TGTGCCAGGCTGGCGGGATCTAGCACAGATACGCAGTATTTT

V: TRBV12-3/TRBV12-4
J: TRBJ1-1
size: many
D: TRBD1
length: 12
CDR3: CASSLPGQGSFF
DNA: TGTGCCAGCAGTTTACCGGGACAGGGTTCTTTCTTT

V: TRBV28
J: TRBJ2-7
size: few
D: TRBD1
length: 14
CDR3: CASLTGAPSYEQYF
DNA: TGTGCCAGCCTAACAGGGGCCCCCTCCTACGAGCAGTACTTC

V: TRBV6-1
J: TRBJ2-2
size: few
D: TRBD2
length: 11
CDR3: CASSYGGRWFF
DNA: TGTGCCAGCAGTTACGGCGGGAGATGGTTTTTT

V: TRBV29-1
J: TRBJ1-1
size: few
D: -
length: 13
CDR3: CSVGADTNTEAFF
DNA: TGCAGCGTGGGAGCGGACACGAACACTGAAGCTTTCTTT